This TCR beta chain was recorded in a study of blood T cells in healthy people across ages. Sample-barcoded 5' priming and a J-beta primer mix drove a second PCR of roughly 7 to 11 cycles. Carrying 12 random nucleotides, a template-switch adaptor labeled each individual cDNA molecule. TCRdb re-called the 5' RACE reads through MiXCR, storing one row per CDR3 protein. Altogether more than 650,000 distinct CDR3 sequences are present, about a quarter being singletons, with the ten largest covering 2.5% to 3.5%. This clonotype has just a few counts. From germline, CDR1 is MDHEN and CDR2 SYDVKM. This CDR3 contains 13 residues. V gave up 4 bases and J gave up 4 bases, with 11 bases separating them. Separately, the same data were catalogued under a study of T cells of mothers and their children. In that study: A second PCR was performed with the M1S primer. This primer added sample barcodes and 2-4 random nucleotides.

The sequenced sample consisted of blood. The chain has TRBV28 and TRBJ2-7; D is ambiguous. The TCR originated in a boy younger than 18 in good health. The CDR3: CASSSPNKYEQYF. The CDR3 DNA is TGTGCCAGCAGTTCCCCCAACAAGTACGAGCAGTACTTC. The full variable domain, with the rest looked up from reference TRBV28 and TRBJ2-7, is DVKVTQSSRYLVKRTGEKVFLECVQDMDHENMFWYRQDPGLGLRLIYFSYDVKMKEKGDIPEGYSVSREKKERFSLILESASTNQTSMYLCASSSPNKYEQYFGPGTRLTVT.